These 9 T cell receptor beta chains came from one sample sequenced in a study of shared clonotypes between healthy human individuals. The method was immunoSEQ multiplex PCR; TCRdb's version includes in-frame clones alone and lacks a portion of them. The table includes over a million clones, about 98.5% detected once. The sequenced material came from naive CD4+ T cells sorted from blood. Subset defined: CD45RA+ positively selected. The receptors originated from a man aged 30 to 45 in good health.

The rearrangement links TRBV7-9 to TRBJ2-6; D is ambiguous. V lost 9 bases to trimming and J lost 2 bases, with 5 bases between them. Germline loops: CDR1 SEHNR, CDR2 FQNEAQ (reference sequence). The CDR3 runs to 12 residues. The chain's CDR3 is CASDAGANVLTF. Written as DNA, the CDR3 is TGTGCCAGTGATGCTGGGGCCAACGTCCTGACTTTC.

The rearrangement joins TRBV19 to TRBJ2-3; D unresolved. Trimming stripped 10 bases from V and 2 bases from J, with 16 bases between. Germline V CDR1 and CDR2: LNHDA, SQIVND (reference sequence). This CDR3 is built from 14 residues. DNA for the CDR3: TGTGCCAATCGAGGACCGTCCGCCACAGATACGCAGTATTTT. Translating it yields CANRGPSATDTQYF.

The rearrangement links TRBV5-4 to TRBJ2-1; 13 bases are shared with TRBD2. Germline V gene sequence: CDR1 SGHNT, CDR2 YYREEE (reference sequence). This CDR3 region has 16 residues. V shed 4 bases, J shed 5 bases, and the junction held 6 bases outside the gene matches. The CDR3 sequence: CASSKRLAGGDNEQFF. As DNA, the CDR3 is TGTGCCAGCAGCAAAAGACTAGCGGGGGGAGACAATGAGCAGTTCTTC.

The chain carries TRBV4-3 and TRBJ2-7, with 7 bases lining up with TRBD2. This CDR3 is built from 16 residues. J was trimmed by 0 bases and V by 0 bases; bases with no gene match: 5. CDR1 is LGHNA and CDR2 is YSLEER in the germline V gene. The CDR3 sequence: CASSQDFASGSYEQYF. The CDR3 DNA follows: TGCGCCAGCAGCCAAGATTTTGCTAGCGGCTCCTACGAGCAGTACTTC.

The V and J genes are TRBV5-1 and TRBJ2-7, with 9 nucleotides matching TRBD2. CDR3 size: 15 residues. Trimming took 4 bases from V and 2 from J; bases not matched to a gene: 7. Germline CDR1 reads SGHRS; CDR2 reads YFSETQ. CDR3: CASSEGTSRTYEQYF. The DNA for the CDR3 is TGCGCCAGCAGCGAGGGGACTAGCAGAACCTACGAGCAGTACTTC.

The chain is built from TRBV19 and TRBJ2-3; no reliable D call. The V gene's germline CDR1 is LNHDA and CDR2 SQIVND (reference sequence). This CDR3 is built from 11 residues. Trimming removed 9 bases at V and 11 bases at J, with 15 bases between. In nucleotides, the CDR3 is TGTGCCAGCAGCTGGGGTGGTGTGCAGTATTTT. This translates into CASSWGGVQYF.

The chain's CDR3 is CASSPGRSTNEKLFF. In DNA, the CDR3 is TGTGCCAGCTCACCAGGGCGATCAACTAATGAAAAACTGTTTTTT. The rearrangement joins TRBV18 to TRBJ1-4; D is undetermined. The CDR3 spans 15 residues. The germline V and J ends were trimmed by 2 bases and 0 bases, with 7 bases remaining between them. Germline CDR1 and CDR2: KGHSH and LQKENI.

This sequence joins TRBV21-1 and TRBJ1-5. TRBV21-1 is flagged as a pseudogene. The CDR3 extends over 13 amino acids. CDR3 protein: CASIDLIWVPQHF. In DNA form, the CDR3 reads TGTGCCAGCATCGACTTGATTTGGGTGCCCCAGCATTTT.

The J gene is TRBJ2-1, the V gene TRBV15; 7 bases are a match to TRBD2. V shed 5 bases, J shed 5 bases, and the junction held 18 bases outside the gene matches. The germline gives CDR1 LNHNV, CDR2 YYDKDF (reference sequence). This CDR3 region has 18 residues. This chain's CDR3 is CATSRPIREGYYNNEQFF. In DNA form, the CDR3 reads TGTGCCACCAGCCGCCCGATCAGGGAGGGATATTACAACAATGAGCAGTTCTTC.